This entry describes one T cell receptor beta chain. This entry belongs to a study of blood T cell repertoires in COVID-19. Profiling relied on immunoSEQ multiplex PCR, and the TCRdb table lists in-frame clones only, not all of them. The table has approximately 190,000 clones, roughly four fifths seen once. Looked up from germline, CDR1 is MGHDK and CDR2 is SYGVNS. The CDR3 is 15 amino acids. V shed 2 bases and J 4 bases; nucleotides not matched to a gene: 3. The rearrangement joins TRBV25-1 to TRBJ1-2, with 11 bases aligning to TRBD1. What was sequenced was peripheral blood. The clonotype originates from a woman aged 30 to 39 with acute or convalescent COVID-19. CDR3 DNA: TGTGCCAGCAGTGAACGGACAGGGGGCTTCTATGGCTACACCTTC. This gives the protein CASSERTGGFYGYTF.